Listed here is a single T cell receptor beta chain. It has no known antigen specificity. One base away there is no much larger clone; base qualities are not given. This sample is drawn from a study of shared T cell receptors in the human thymus (dated by TCRdb to the early 2020s). Study-wide context: The study investigated the way shared, self-reactive T-cell receptor alpha chains are produced in the human thymus.

The germline V gene (reference sequence) gives CDR1 as PRHDT and CDR2 as FYEKMQ. CDR3 length: 15 amino acids, cysteine to phenylalanine. Only the CDR3 DNA is retained, 45 bases long and in frame from the first base. Trimming at the junction amounts to 6 bases on V and 6 bases on J, and the germline ends lie 19 bases apart. The method behind the library was the immunoSEQ multiplex PCR assay. TCRdb mirrors the immuneACCESS table, restricted to in-frame sequences. Some clones are absent from its copies; in checked studies, under half trace to an unresolved V gene, and the reason for the others is unknown. This sample is represented by hundreds of thousands of clones; about 90% of them were singletons. The ten biggest clones cover roughly 0.0089% of the sample. The sample also formed part of further work on human thymus T cells. That second publication adds: Donors were immunologically healthy infants undergoing open corrective cardiac surgery for congenital heart defects in Finland. Thymus tissue was collected as surgical resects that were removed during corrective cardiac surgery. V and J gene segment usage appeared biased in both thymic and peripheral blood repertoires. Highly overlapping thymic TCR repertoires among unrelated individuals were reported in the related research. The study characterized TCR alpha and beta repertoires from roughly eight infant thymus samples and a few related peripheral blood samples. The infant donors were 7 to 244 days old, and the cohort included a handful of males and two females. After being mechanically released from the tissue, thymocytes were kept at -70 degrees C in pellets of about 9.5-30 million cells. A QIAsymphony instrument was used to extract genomic DNA from frozen cell pellets. The immunoSEQ multiplex PCR assay was used to amplify the TCRB and TCRAD loci from a standardized amount of quality-controlled genomic DNA. The amplicons spanned the V(D)J region and were long enough to cover the CDR3 and allow V and J genes to be identified. The amplicons were sequenced on an Illumina platform via the commercial immunoSEQ service. Primer bias and sequencing errors were corrected as previously described, and TCRAD and TCRB were defined on the basis of the IMGT database. immunoSEQ Analyzer 3.0 and VDJTools were used for repertoire analysis, which covered basic statistics, V/J segment usage, diversity estimates, rarefaction and pairwise overlap. Diversity was estimated using the Chao1, ChaoE, Efron-Thisted, Shannon and inverse Simpson indices, and was also estimated on datasets down-sampled to the size of the smallest sample. For repertoire overlap, CDR3 nucleotide sequence, V gene and J gene had to match strictly, and clustering was done by Jaccard-based multidimensional scaling. On average, roughly 890,000 unique TCRB clonotypes were obtained from thymus samples, compared with 70,000 to 90,000 from blood samples.

Sequenced sample: thymocytes. This clonotype was obtained from a boy less than two years old with a congenital heart defect. Donor details come from another sample of the same person, matched by shared clones. Rearrangement joined TRBV13 to TRBJ2-3; the D gene is perhaps TRBD2, on 5 matching bases. The CDR3 protein: CASSNSGPSGDTQYF. The DNA sequence is as follows: TGTGCCAGCAGTAACAGCGGACCCTCCGGGGATACGCAGTATTTT.